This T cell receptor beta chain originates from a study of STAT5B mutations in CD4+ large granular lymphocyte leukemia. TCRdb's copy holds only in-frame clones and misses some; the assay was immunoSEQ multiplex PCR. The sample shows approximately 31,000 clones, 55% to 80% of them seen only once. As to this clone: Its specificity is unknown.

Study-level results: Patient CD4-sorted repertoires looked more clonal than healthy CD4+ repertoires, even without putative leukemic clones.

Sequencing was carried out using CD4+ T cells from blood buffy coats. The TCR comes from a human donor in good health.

The CDR3 coding sequence is TGTGCCAGCAGCCGACAGGGGATTGGCGATTATGGCTACACCTTC. Amino acids: CASSRQGIGDYGYTF. J is TRBJ1-2 and V is TRBV6-5; 8 bases are a match to TRBD1. From germline, CDR1 is MNHEY and CDR2 SVGAGI. With V trimmed by 6 bases and J by 5 bases, 11 bases remained unmatched. The CDR3 runs 15 residues.